The 8 T cell receptor beta chains in this list originate from one sample, sequenced in a study of cytomegalovirus exposure and HLA in healthy donors. Generated by immunoSEQ multiplex PCR, the TCRdb table keeps only in-frame clones and is missing some. The repertoire holds 150,000 to 180,000 clones, with about 86% as singletons. Input material: PBMCs. Receptors were obtained from a human donor in good health.

The rearrangement links TRBV9 to TRBJ2-1; a weak D match, TRBD2 (5 bases). The CDR3 runs 16 residues. Germline V gene data show CDR1 as SGDLS and CDR2 as YYNGEE. Between the trimmed V and J ends, which lost 3 bases and 0 bases, there was a span of 13 bases. DNA for the CDR3: TGTGCCAGCAGCGACCGGACTTCCCTCTCCTACAATGAGCAGTTCTTC. This gives the protein CASSDRTSLSYNEQFF.

The genes are TRBV11-2 and TRBJ2-1; tentatively, D is TRBD1 (6 bases). Germline V gives CDR1 SGHAT, CDR2 FQNNGV. The V end lost 7 bases, the J end lost 1 base, and 11 bases lay between the germline ends. CDR3 length: 14 amino acids. The CDR3 coding sequence is TGTGCCAGCAAACGACAGGAATCCTACAATGAGCAGTTCTTC. Translation: CASKRQESYNEQFF.

The chain is built from TRBV7-2 and TRBJ2-2, with unresolved D. Germline CDR1 reads SGHTA; CDR2 reads FQGNSA. V was cut by 1 base and J by 4 bases, with 7 bases left in between. The CDR3 is made up of 14 amino acids. The CDR3 loop reads CASSLGHSTGELFF. The DNA of the CDR3 is TGTGCCAGCAGCTTAGGACATAGCACCGGGGAGCTGTTTTTT.

The chain carries TRBV19 and TRBJ2-7; 12 bases agree with TRBD1. CDR3 length: 15 amino acids. Trimming took 6 bases from V and 2 from J; bases not matched to a gene: 5. Germline V gene sequence: CDR1 LNHDA, CDR2 SQIVND (reference sequence). The CDR3 sequence: CASSKGTGGPYEQYF. CDR3 coding DNA: TGTGCCAGTAGCAAAGGGACAGGGGGCCCCTACGAGCAGTACTTC.

The CDR3 DNA reads TGTGCCAGCAGCCGAACCACTAGCGGCTCCTACAATGAGCAGTTCTTC. It encodes CASSRTTSGSYNEQFF. This chain joins TRBV7-3 and TRBJ2-1; 8 bases agree with TRBD2. Trimming at V came to 5 bases and at J to 0 bases, leaving 6 bases not matched to a gene. This CDR3 is built from 16 residues. Germline lookup yields CDR1 SGHTA and CDR2 FQGTGA.

The chain carries TRBV6-5 and TRBJ1-4; tentatively, D is TRBD1 (6 bases). CDR3 size: 14 residues. Germline-derived CDR1 and CDR2 are MNHEY and SVGAGI. Trimming took off 2 bases at V and 5 bases at J, with 9 bases between the two ends. The DNA for the CDR3 is TGTGCCAGCAGTTACGGACAGAAAAATGAAAAACTGTTTTTT. Its protein is CASSYGQKNEKLFF.

This chain joins TRBV15 and TRBJ1-2, with TRBD1 matching over 7 bases. Germline V CDR1 and CDR2: LNHNV, YYDKDF (reference sequence). After removal of 0 bases from V and 5 bases from J, the junction contained 3 bases not matched to a gene. The CDR3 runs to 14 residues. CDR3 amino acids: CATSRDRTGYGYTF. DNA for the CDR3: TGTGCCACCAGCAGAGATAGGACAGGATATGGCTACACCTTC.

This clone has a handful of counts. The gene calls are TRBV5-4 and TRBJ1-2, with no clear D. The germline V gene has CDR1 SGHNT and CDR2 YYREEE (reference sequence). Trimming took 1 base from V and 0 from J, leaving 4 bases between them. This CDR3 has 13 amino acids. CDR3 in DNA: TGTGCCAGCAGCTTGTCGGCTAACTATGGCTACACCTTC. Its protein is CASSLSANYGYTF.